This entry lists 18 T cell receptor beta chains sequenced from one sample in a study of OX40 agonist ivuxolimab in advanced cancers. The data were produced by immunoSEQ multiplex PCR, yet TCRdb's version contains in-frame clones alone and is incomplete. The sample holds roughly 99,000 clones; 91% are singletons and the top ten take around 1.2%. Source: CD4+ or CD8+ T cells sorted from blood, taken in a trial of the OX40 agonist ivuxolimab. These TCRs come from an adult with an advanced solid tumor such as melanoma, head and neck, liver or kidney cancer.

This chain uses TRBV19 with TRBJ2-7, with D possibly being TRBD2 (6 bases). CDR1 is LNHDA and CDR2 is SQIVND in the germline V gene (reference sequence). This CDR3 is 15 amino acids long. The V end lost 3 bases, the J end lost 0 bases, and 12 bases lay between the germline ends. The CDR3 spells CASSMEGRSSYEQYF. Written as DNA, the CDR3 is TGTGCCAGTAGTATGGAGGGCAGGAGCTCCTACGAGCAGTACTTC.

The CDR3 region is CASSPVSGLRGETQYF. CDR3 in DNA: TGTGCCAGCAGCCCCGTCTCGGGACTAAGGGGAGAGACCCAGTACTTC. The rearrangement joins TRBV7-2 to TRBJ2-5; 7 bases fit TRBD2. This CDR3 spans 16 amino acids. V dropped 5 bases and J dropped 4; count of bases not matched to a gene: 13. CDR1 is SGHTA, CDR2 FQGNSA, per germline.

The CDR3 loop is CSVYGTVAFF. CDR3 DNA sequence: TGCAGTGTGTACGGTACAGTAGCTTTCTTT. V is TRBV20-1 and J is TRBJ1-1; no reliable D call. With 7 bases removed from V and 10 bases from J, the gap between germline ends came to 13 bases. CDR3 size: 10 residues. CDR1 is DFQATT, CDR2 SNEGSKA, per germline (reference sequence).

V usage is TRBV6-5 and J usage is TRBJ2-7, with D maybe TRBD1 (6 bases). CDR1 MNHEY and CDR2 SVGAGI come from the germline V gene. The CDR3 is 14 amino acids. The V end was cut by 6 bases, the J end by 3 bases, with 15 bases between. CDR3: CASSPRGKDYEQYF. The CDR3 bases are TGTGCCAGCAGCCCCAGGGGTAAAGACTACGAGCAGTACTTC.

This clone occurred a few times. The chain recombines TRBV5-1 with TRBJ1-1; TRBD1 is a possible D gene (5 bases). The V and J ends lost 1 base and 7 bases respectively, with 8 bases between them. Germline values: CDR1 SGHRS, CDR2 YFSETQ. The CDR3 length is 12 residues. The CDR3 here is CASSLTDSEAFF. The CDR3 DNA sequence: TGCGCCAGCAGCTTGACCGACAGTGAAGCTTTCTTT.

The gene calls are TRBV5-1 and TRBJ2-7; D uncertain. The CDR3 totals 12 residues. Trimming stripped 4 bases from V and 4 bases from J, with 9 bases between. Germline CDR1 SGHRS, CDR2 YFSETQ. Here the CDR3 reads CASSILGYEQYF. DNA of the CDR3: TGCGCCAGCAGCATATTGGGGTACGAGCAGTACTTC.

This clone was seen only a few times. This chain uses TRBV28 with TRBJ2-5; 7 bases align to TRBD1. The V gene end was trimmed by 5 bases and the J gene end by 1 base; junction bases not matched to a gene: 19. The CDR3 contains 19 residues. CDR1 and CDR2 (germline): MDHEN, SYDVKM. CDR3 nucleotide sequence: TGTGCCAGCAGTCCTTTAGTCGGCCGGGACAGCCACCTCCAAGAGACCCAGTACTTC. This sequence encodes CASSPLVGRDSHLQETQYF. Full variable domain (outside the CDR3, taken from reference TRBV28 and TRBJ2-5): DVKVTQSSRYLVKRTGEKVFLECVQDMDHENMFWYRQDPGLGLRLIYFSYDVKMKEKGDIPEGYSVSREKKERFSLILESASTNQTSMYLCASSPLVGRDSHLQETQYFGPGTRLLVL.

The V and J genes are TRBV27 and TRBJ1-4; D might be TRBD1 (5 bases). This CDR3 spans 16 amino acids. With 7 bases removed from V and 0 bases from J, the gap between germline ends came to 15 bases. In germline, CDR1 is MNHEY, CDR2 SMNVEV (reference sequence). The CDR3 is CASKARDLATNEKLFF. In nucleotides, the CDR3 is TGTGCCAGCAAGGCCAGGGACCTTGCAACTAATGAAAAACTGTTTTTT. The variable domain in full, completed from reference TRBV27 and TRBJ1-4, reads EAQVTQNPRYLITVTGKKLTVTCSQNMNHEYMSWYRQDPGLGLRQIYYSMNVEVTDKGDVPEGYKVSRKEKRNFPLILESPSPNQTSLYFCASKARDLATNEKLFFGSGTQLSVL.

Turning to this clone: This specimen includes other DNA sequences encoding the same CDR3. The CDR3 loop is CASSLRGSGTEAFF. Written as DNA, the CDR3 is TGTGCCAGCAGTTTAAGGGGATCTGGCACTGAAGCTTTCTTT. The chain recombines TRBV27 with TRBJ1-1; D possibly corresponds to TRBD1 (5 bases). CDR1 is MNHEY, CDR2 SMNVEV, per germline (reference sequence). Trimming left V 2 bases short and J 4 bases short, with 11 bases between. The CDR3 is 14 amino acids.

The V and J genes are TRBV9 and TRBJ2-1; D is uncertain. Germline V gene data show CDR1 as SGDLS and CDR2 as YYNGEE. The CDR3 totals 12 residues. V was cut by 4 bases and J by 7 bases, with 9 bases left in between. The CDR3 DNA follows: TGTGCCAGCAGCAGTATGGCTAATGAGCAGTTCTTC. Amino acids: CASSSMANEQFF. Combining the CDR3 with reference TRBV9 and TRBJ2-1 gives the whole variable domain DSGVTQTPKHLITATGQRVTLRCSPRSGDLSVYWYQQSLDQGLQFLIQYYNGEERAKGNILERFSAQQFPDLHSELNLSSLELGDSALYFCASSSMANEQFFGPGTRLTVL.

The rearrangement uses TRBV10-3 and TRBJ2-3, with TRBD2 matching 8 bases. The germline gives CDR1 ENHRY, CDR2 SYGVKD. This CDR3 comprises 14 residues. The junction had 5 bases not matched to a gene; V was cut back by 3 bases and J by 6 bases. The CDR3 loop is CAISELAVRDTQYF. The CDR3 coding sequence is TGTGCCATCAGTGAACTAGCGGTGCGTGATACGCAGTATTTT.

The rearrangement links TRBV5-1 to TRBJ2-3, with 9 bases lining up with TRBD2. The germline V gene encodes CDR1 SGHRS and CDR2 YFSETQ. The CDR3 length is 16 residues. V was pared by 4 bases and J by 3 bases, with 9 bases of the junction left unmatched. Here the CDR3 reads CASSPEGGRGTDTQYF. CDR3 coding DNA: TGCGCCAGCAGCCCAGAGGGCGGGAGGGGGACAGATACGCAGTATTTT.

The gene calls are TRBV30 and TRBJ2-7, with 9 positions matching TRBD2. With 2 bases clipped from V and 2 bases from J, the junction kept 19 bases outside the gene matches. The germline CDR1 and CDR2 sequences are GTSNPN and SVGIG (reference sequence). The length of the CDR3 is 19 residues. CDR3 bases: TGTGCCTGGAGTCAGCTCTGGGGAGCGGGAGGCTCTTACACCTACGAGCAGTACTTC. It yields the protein CAWSQLWGAGGSYTYEQYF.

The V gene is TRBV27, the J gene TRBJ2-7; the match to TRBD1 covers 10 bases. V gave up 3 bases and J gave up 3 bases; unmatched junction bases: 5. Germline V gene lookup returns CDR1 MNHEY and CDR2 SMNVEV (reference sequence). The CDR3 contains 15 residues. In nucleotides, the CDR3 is TGTGCCAGCAGTTTGGGGACAGGGGTACGCTACGAGCAGTACTTC. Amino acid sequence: CASSLGTGVRYEQYF.

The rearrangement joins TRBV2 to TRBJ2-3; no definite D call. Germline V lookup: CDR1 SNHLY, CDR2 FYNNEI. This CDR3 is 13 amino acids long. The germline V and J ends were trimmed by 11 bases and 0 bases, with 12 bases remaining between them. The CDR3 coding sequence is TGTGCCCTGAGCTGGGGTAGCACAGATACGCAGTATTTT. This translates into CALSWGSTDTQYF.

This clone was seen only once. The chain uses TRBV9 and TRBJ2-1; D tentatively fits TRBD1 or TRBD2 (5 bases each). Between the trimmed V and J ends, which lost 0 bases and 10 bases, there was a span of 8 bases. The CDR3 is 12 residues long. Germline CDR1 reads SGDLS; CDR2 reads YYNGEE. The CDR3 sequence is CASSVGGLEQFF. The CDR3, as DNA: TGTGCCAGCAGCGTAGGGGGGTTGGAGCAGTTCTTC.

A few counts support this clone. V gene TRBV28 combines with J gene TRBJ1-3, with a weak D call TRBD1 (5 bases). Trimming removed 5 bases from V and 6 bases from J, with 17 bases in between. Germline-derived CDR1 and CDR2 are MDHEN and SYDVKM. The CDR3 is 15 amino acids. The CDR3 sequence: CASSKPLGTQNTIYF. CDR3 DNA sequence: TGTGCCAGCAGTAAACCCCTCGGGACCCAAAACACCATATATTTT.

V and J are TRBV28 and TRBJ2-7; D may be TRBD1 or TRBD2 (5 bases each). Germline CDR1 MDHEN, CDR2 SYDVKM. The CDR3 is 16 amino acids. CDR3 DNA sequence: TGTGGAGTGGGGGAGAACTTGCTTAGTGGGAGAACAGAGCAGTACTTC. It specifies CGVGENLLSGRTEQYF.